This entry describes one T cell receptor (beta chain). V shed 3 bases, J shed 3 bases, and the junction held 12 bases outside the gene matches. This CDR3 has 17 residues. Germline V CDR1 and CDR2: SGHKS, YYEKEE (reference sequence). The assay was immunoSEQ multiplex PCR, and TCRdb's table has in-frame clones only and misses some. Seen here are 75,000 to 95,000 clones, around 89% observed once, and the top ten hold 0.9%. The data stem from a study of T cell changes during pregnancy in multiple sclerosis. The sample was peripheral blood, taken in the first trimester of pregnancy. The TCR originated in a female donor in good health, enrolled as a control in a pregnancy study. The chain links TRBV5-5 to TRBJ2-4; 7 bases map to TRBD2. The CDR3 region has the DNA TGTGCCAGCAGCTCTTCCCTTAGCGGGCCAGGCAAAAACATTCAGTACTTC. The encoded protein is CASSSSLSGPGKNIQYF.